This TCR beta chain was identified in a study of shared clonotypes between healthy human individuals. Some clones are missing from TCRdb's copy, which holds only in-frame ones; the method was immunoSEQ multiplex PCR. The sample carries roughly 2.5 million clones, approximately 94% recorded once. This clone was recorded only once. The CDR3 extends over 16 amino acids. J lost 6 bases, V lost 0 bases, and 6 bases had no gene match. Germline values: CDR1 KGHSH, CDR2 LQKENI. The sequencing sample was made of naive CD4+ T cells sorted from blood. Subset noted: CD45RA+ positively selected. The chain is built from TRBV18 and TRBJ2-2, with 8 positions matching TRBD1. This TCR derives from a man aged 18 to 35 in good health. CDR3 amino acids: CASSPPSDRGSGELFF. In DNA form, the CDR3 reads TGTGCCAGCTCACCACCCTCCGACAGGGGATCCGGGGAGCTGTTTTTT.